This T cell receptor (beta chain) emerged from a study of blood T cells in healthy people across ages. Regarding the study as a whole: Shifts in expanded clonotypes may have been confounded by donor CMV status, which was unknown. When set beside aged donors, long-lived donors presented more naive CD4+ cells and higher diversity. Roughly linearly, TCR beta diversity per million T cells fell as age increased.

This clonotype was found a few times. Its antigen is unidentified. Primers used in a second PCR of roughly 7 to 12 cycles were a sample-barcoded 5' primer and a J-beta primer mix. MiXCR, applied by TCRdb to the 5' RACE reads, yields one record per CDR3 protein. The table includes some 860,000 distinct CDR3 sequences, 45% to 70% detected once. The germline gives CDR1 SGHTA, CDR2 FQGTGA. This CDR3 has 14 amino acids. V lost 5 bases and J lost 10; bases outside the gene matches: 6. The chain is built from TRBV7-3 and TRBJ1-6; 9 bases are shared with TRBD1. The source is a man between 40 and 49 years old in good health. Source material: blood. DNA of the CDR3: TGTGCCAGCAGCCTCGACAGGGGGGGGTCACCCCTCCACTTT. The encoded protein is CASSLDRGGSPLHF.